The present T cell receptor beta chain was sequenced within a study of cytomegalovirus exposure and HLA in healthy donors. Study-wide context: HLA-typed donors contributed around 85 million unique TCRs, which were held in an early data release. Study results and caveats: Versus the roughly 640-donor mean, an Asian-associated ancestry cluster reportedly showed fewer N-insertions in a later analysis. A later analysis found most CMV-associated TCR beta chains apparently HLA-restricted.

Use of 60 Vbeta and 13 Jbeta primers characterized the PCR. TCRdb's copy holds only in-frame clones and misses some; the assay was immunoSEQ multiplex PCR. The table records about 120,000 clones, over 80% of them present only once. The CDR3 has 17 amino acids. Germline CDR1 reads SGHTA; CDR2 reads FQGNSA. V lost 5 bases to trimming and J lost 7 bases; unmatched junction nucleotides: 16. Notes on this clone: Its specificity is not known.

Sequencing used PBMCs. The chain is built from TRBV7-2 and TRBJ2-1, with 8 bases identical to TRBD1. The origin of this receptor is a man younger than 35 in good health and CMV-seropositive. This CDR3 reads CASSPQTIPQGANEQFF. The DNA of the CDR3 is TGTGCCAGCAGCCCTCAGACAATCCCCCAGGGGGCAAATGAGCAGTTCTTC.